Below are 24 T cell receptor beta chains sequenced from a single sample in a study of technical replicates of blood from a handful of donors. Sequencing was performed with immunoSEQ multiplex PCR; in TCRdb, only in-frame clones are kept and a portion is missing. The sample contains 75,000 to 100,000 clones, 95% of which appear only once. Sequenced sample: T cells isolated from PBMCs. These receptors originate from a human donor in good health.

The chain is built from TRBV6-6 and TRBJ1-2, with D perhaps matching TRBD1 (6 bases). This CDR3 region has 16 residues. Trimming shortened V by 6 bases and J by 1 base, and 18 bases separated the two germline ends. CDR1 and CDR2 from the germline V gene are MNHNY and SVGAGI (reference sequence). CDR3 DNA: TGTGCCAGCAGCCAATGGACAGCGGGGGTTAACTATGGCTACACCTTC. Translation gives CASSQWTAGVNYGYTF.

The CDR3 loop is CASSLGLAGDTGELFF. In nucleotides, the CDR3 is TGCGCCAGCAGCTTGGGCCTAGCGGGAGACACCGGGGAGCTGTTTTTT. The rearrangement uses TRBV5-1 and TRBJ2-2, with 10 bases that match TRBD2. Germline CDR1 SGHRS, CDR2 YFSETQ. After removal of 0 bases from V and 3 bases from J, the junction contained 2 bases not matched to a gene. This CDR3 has 16 amino acids.

The CDR3 spells CASSQSDGRISYEQYF. The CDR3 bases are TGCGCCAGCAGTCAGTCGGACGGGAGAATCTCCTACGAGCAGTACTTC. This chain uses TRBV23-1 with TRBJ2-7; tentatively, D is TRBD2 (6 bases). TRBV23-1 is reported as an ORF; its role is uncertain. With 3 bases removed from V and 0 bases from J, the gap between germline ends came to 15 bases. The CDR3 totals 16 residues.

The CDR3 is CASTSGHINQPQHF. CDR3 nucleotide sequence: TGTGCCAGTACCTCGGGACATATCAATCAGCCCCAGCATTTT. The chain couples TRBV19 to TRBJ1-5; weak D call: TRBD1 (6 bases). Germline CDR1 is LNHDA and CDR2 is SQIVND (reference sequence). Trimming took 7 bases from V and 3 from J, leaving 13 bases between them. The CDR3 totals 14 residues.

This chain connects TRBV25-1 to TRBJ2-3, with D hard to call. Trimming shortened V by 6 bases and J by 2 bases, and 9 bases separated the two germline ends. CDR1 and CDR2 from the germline V gene are MGHDK and SYGVNS. The CDR3 spans 13 residues. CDR3 nucleotide sequence: TGTGCCAGCAGCCGAGACTTCACAGATACGCAGTATTTT. It specifies CASSRDFTDTQYF.

The gene calls are TRBV30 and TRBJ1-5; 7 positions agree with TRBD1. The length of the CDR3 is 15 residues. Trimming took 4 bases from V and 3 from J; bases not matched to a gene: 9. CDR1 is GTSNPN, CDR2 SVGIG, per germline (reference sequence). CDR3 residues: CAWTAGTASNQPQHF. The CDR3 bases are TGTGCCTGGACGGCCGGGACAGCCTCCAATCAGCCCCAGCATTTT.

The V call is TRBV5-1, the J call TRBJ2-5; possible D gene TRBD2, 6 bases. The V end lost 7 bases, the J end lost 5 bases, and 27 bases lay between the germline ends. From germline, CDR1 is SGHRS and CDR2 YFSETQ. The CDR3 covers 17 residues. The CDR3 is CASGLSDGSLLGETQYF. Here the CDR3 DNA reads TGCGCCAGCGGCCTTTCGGACGGGAGTCTACTGGGGGAGACCCAGTACTTC.

This clone was seen more than once but under ten times. The chain joins TRBV30 to TRBJ1-5, with TRBD1 matching 7 bases. Germline CDR1 reads GTSNPN; CDR2 reads SVGIG (reference sequence). The CDR3 length is 15 residues. Losses at the gene ends were 1 base for V and 7 bases for J; bases not matched to a gene: 10. The CDR3 reads CAWSAYTGVGQPQHF. CDR3 sequence (DNA): TGTGCCTGGAGTGCTTATACAGGGGTCGGACAGCCCCAGCATTTT.

The chain uses TRBV7-3 and TRBJ2-3; 10 bases are a match to TRBD2. From germline, CDR1 is SGHTA and CDR2 FQGTGA. V dropped 2 bases and J dropped 3; count of bases not matched to a gene: 5. The CDR3 extends over 16 amino acids. This CDR3 reads CASSLFFSGGTDTQYF. In DNA, the CDR3 is TGTGCCAGCAGCTTATTTTTTAGCGGGGGGACAGATACGCAGTATTTT.

The chain employs TRBV19 and TRBJ2-5; a possible D gene is TRBD1 (6 bases). Germline loops: CDR1 LNHDA, CDR2 SQIVND (reference sequence). V was cut by 9 bases and J by 1 base, with 15 bases left in between. This CDR3 comprises 14 residues. CDR3 residues: CASTTGQTQETQYF. CDR3 DNA sequence: TGTGCCAGCACCACGGGACAAACCCAAGAGACCCAGTACTTC.

This chain joins TRBV10-3 and TRBJ1-2; D is uncertain. This CDR3 has 17 amino acids. V was pared by 4 bases and J by 6 bases, with 24 bases between. Germline CDR1 reads ENHRY; CDR2 reads SYGVKD. CDR3 nucleotide sequence: TGTGCCATCAGTGTCCCCCCTGGTGCCAGGCCGATTAATGGCTACACCTTC. Amino acids: CAISVPPGARPINGYTF.

The J gene is TRBJ2-3, the V gene TRBV2, with 9 bases aligning to TRBD2. CDR3 length equals 15 residues. The V and J ends lost 6 bases and 5 bases, in that order; junction bases with no gene match: 9. Germline-derived CDR1 and CDR2 are SNHLY and FYNNEI. The CDR3 sequence: CASRALTSGGDTQYF. DNA for the CDR3: TGTGCCAGCAGGGCCTTGACTAGCGGTGGAGATACGCAGTATTTT.

The chain recombines TRBV6-5 with TRBJ1-6; a weak D match, TRBD1 (6 bases). The germline V and J ends were trimmed by 6 bases and 4 bases, with 13 bases remaining between them. Germline V gene sequence: CDR1 MNHEY, CDR2 SVGAGI. This CDR3 has 15 residues. CDR3 nucleotide sequence: TGTGCCAGCAGACATGGACAGTCGTATAATTCACCCCTCCACTTT. Translating it yields CASRHGQSYNSPLHF.

The V gene is TRBV6-4, the J gene TRBJ2-3, with a weak D call TRBD1 (6 bases). The V and J ends lost 6 bases and 2 bases respectively, with 9 bases between them. The CDR3 spans 13 residues. CDR1 is MRHNA and CDR2 is SNTAGT in the germline V gene. The CDR3 nucleotides read TGTGCCAGCAGACAGGGAAACACAGATACGCAGTATTTT. Its translation is CASRQGNTDTQYF.

This rearrangement joins TRBV15 to TRBJ2-7, with 9 bases fitting TRBD2. V was clipped by 3 bases and J by 4 bases; unmatched bases: 10. The CDR3 runs to 16 residues. Germline V CDR1 and CDR2: LNHNV, YYDKDF (reference sequence). DNA of the CDR3: TGTGCCACCAGCAGGAGCGGGGGGCGTTTAACTTACGAGCAGTACTTC. Translated, it gives CATSRSGGRLTYEQYF.

The chain combines TRBV2 with TRBJ2-5, with 7 bases identical to TRBD1. The germline CDR1 and CDR2 sequences are SNHLY and FYNNEI. The CDR3 contains 14 residues. The V segment lost 7 bases and the J segment 2 bases; nucleotides outside the gene matches: 7. For the CDR3, the DNA is TGTGCCAGCACTGAGCCGGGACAGCAAGAGACCCAGTACTTC. Its protein product is CASTEPGQQETQYF.

V usage is TRBV9 and J usage is TRBJ1-4, with 9 bases lining up with TRBD1. V dropped 3 bases and J dropped 5; count of bases not matched to a gene: 8. In germline, CDR1 is SGDLS, CDR2 YYNGEE. The CDR3 runs 16 residues. The CDR3 sequence: CASSARTGAHNEKLFF. The CDR3 DNA reads TGTGCCAGCAGCGCTCGGACAGGGGCACACAATGAAAAACTGTTTTTT. Full variable domain (outside the CDR3, taken from reference TRBV9 and TRBJ1-4): DSGVTQTPKHLITATGQRVTLRCSPRSGDLSVYWYQQSLDQGLQFLIQYYNGEERAKGNILERFSAQQFPDLHSELNLSSLELGDSALYFCASSARTGAHNEKLFFGSGTQLSVL.

The V gene is TRBV6-5, the J gene TRBJ1-6; 8 bases are shared with TRBD1. The germline gives CDR1 MNHEY, CDR2 SVGAGI. Trimming at V came to 6 bases and at J to 8 bases, leaving 9 bases not matched to a gene. CDR3 length: 15 amino acids. CDR3 nucleotide sequence: TGTGCCAGCAGCCCGCCGACAGGGGAGGATTCACCCCTCCACTTT. It is translated as CASSPPTGEDSPLHF.

V and J are TRBV27 and TRBJ1-1; 9 positions agree with TRBD1. Unmatched junction bases numbered 14, after V lost 6 bases and J lost 6 bases. The germline gives CDR1 MNHEY, CDR2 SMNVEV (reference sequence). CDR3 length: 16 residues. The CDR3 is CASSLDRGRLSAEAFF. DNA of the CDR3: TGTGCCAGCAGCCTGGACAGGGGCCGGCTATCGGCTGAAGCTTTCTTT.

This chain connects TRBV2 to TRBJ1-6; TRBD1 matches at 8 bases. CDR3 length: 14 amino acids. CDR1 is SNHLY and CDR2 is FYNNEI in the germline V gene. Trimming at V came to 6 bases and at J to 8 bases, leaving 6 bases not matched to a gene. CDR3: CASRDRAGDSPLHF. The CDR3 DNA sequence: TGTGCCAGCAGGGACAGGGCAGGGGATTCACCCCTCCACTTT.

The rearrangement links TRBV4-1 to TRBJ2-7; 11 positions agree with TRBD1. The CDR3 covers 16 residues. With V trimmed by 5 bases and J by 0 bases, 6 bases remained unmatched. Germline V gives CDR1 MGHRA, CDR2 YSYEKL. Written as DNA, the CDR3 is TGCGCCAGCAGCAACGGACAGGGGGCGAACTCCTACGAGCAGTACTTC. As protein: CASSNGQGANSYEQYF.

The chain joins TRBV11-3 to TRBJ2-2; the match to TRBD1 covers 11 bases. CDR1 is SGHNT, CDR2 YENEEA, per germline. V lost 6 bases to trimming and J lost 2 bases; unmatched junction nucleotides: 8. This CDR3 is built from 17 residues. The CDR3 protein is CASRQTGQGGNTGELFF. DNA for the CDR3: TGTGCCAGCAGACAGACGGGACAGGGGGGAAACACCGGGGAGCTGTTTTTT. Supplemented by reference TRBV11-3 and TRBJ2-2, the full variable domain reads EAGVVQSPRYKIIEKKQPVAFWCNPISGHNTLYWYLQNLGQGPELLIRYENEEAVDDSQLPKDRFSAERLKGVDSTLKIQPAELGDSAVYLCASRQTGQGGNTGELFFGEGSRLTVL.

The chain recombines TRBV9 with TRBJ1-1; 12 nucleotides match TRBD1. Per germline, CDR1 SGDLS and CDR2 YYNGEE. CDR3 length equals 14 residues. Trimming took 3 bases from V and 6 from J; bases not matched to a gene: 3. CDR3 DNA: TGTGCCAGCAGCGGGGGACAGGGGGCGCCTGAAGCTTTCTTT. It yields the protein CASSGGQGAPEAFF.

The V call is TRBV6-1, the J call TRBJ2-3, with unresolved D. The ends were cut back, 2 bases at V and 5 bases at J, with 11 bases in the middle. The CDR3 contains 14 residues. Germline lookup yields CDR1 MNHNS and CDR2 SASEGT. The DNA of the CDR3 is TGTGCCAGCAGTGAACAATCGTCGGGAGATACGCAGTATTTT. Translated: CASSEQSSGDTQYF.